Below, 27 T cell receptor beta chains from the same sample are listed, as sequenced in a study of cytomegalovirus exposure and HLA in healthy donors. The PCR made use of 60 Vbeta and 13 Jbeta primers. TCRdb's copy holds only in-frame clones and misses some; the assay was immunoSEQ multiplex PCR. This sample has approximately 110,000 clones; about 70% occur once, and the top ten carry 4.1%. Sequenced sample: PBMCs. These TCRs come from a middle-aged woman in good health and CMV-seronegative.

This chain connects TRBV18 to TRBJ1-3; D remains unclear. The length of the CDR3 is 14 residues. With 3 bases removed from V and 4 bases from J, the gap between germline ends came to 10 bases. Germline V gene lookup returns CDR1 KGHSH and CDR2 LQKENI. The CDR3 DNA is TGTGCCAGCTCACCTCCGTCCCAGGGAAACACCATATATTTT. Its translation: CASSPPSQGNTIYF.

V gene TRBV6-1 combines with J gene TRBJ2-7; tentatively, D is TRBD1 (6 bases). Germline CDR1 reads MNHNS; CDR2 reads SASEGT. With 2 bases removed from V and 1 base from J, the gap between germline ends came to 6 bases. CDR3 length: 13 amino acids. The CDR3 coding sequence is TGTGCCAGCAGTGAAACAGGGTCCTACGAGCAGTACTTC. This gives the protein CASSETGSYEQYF.

This clone showed up just a few times. The V gene is TRBV5-4, the J gene TRBJ2-3; 7 positions match TRBD1. This CDR3 has 16 residues. The ends lost 4 bases at V and 1 base at J; junction bases unmatched: 9. Germline assignment: CDR1 SGHNT and CDR2 YYREEE (reference sequence). The CDR3 DNA follows: TGTGCCAGCAGCCAAACAGGGGTTGTGGGCACAGATACGCAGTATTTT. It specifies CASSQTGVVGTDTQYF.

This clone has a single count. This chain joins TRBV27 and TRBJ1-2; the D is unclear. V was shortened by 8 bases and J by 3 bases, with 16 bases between the two germline ends. There are 14 residues in the CDR3. Germline-derived CDR1 and CDR2 are MNHEY and SMNVEV (reference sequence). The CDR3 loop reads CASSRRLEDYGYTF. The CDR3 DNA reads as TGTGCCAGCTCTCGGAGGCTAGAGGACTATGGCTACACCTTC.

The CDR3 bases are TGTGCCAGCAGCTTAGACCCTCCTAGACAGGGGGCCCTCCAAGAGACCCAGTACTTC. Protein: CASSLDPPRQGALQETQYF. The chain links TRBV11-1 to TRBJ2-5; 10 bases align to TRBD1. J was trimmed by 1 base and V by 1 base; bases with no gene match: 12. Germline CDR1 reads SGHAT; CDR2 reads FQDESV (reference sequence). The CDR3 has 19 residues.

This rearrangement joins TRBV30 to TRBJ2-2; 7 bases agree with TRBD1. The V gene end was trimmed by 2 bases and the J gene end by 0 bases; junction bases not matched to a gene: 6. The germline gives CDR1 GTSNPN, CDR2 SVGIG (reference sequence). The CDR3 loop spans 16 amino acids. CDR3 DNA: TGTGCCTGGAGTCCCCCGGACAGGCCGAACACCGGGGAGCTGTTTTTT. Its protein is CAWSPPDRPNTGELFF.

The chain carries TRBV18 and TRBJ1-1; D possibly corresponds to TRBD1 (5 bases). Germline assignment: CDR1 KGHSH and CDR2 LQKENI. Trimming removed 1 base at V and 5 bases at J, with 17 bases between. The CDR3 extends over 16 amino acids. CDR3 loop: CASSPQTRDYQTEAFF. The CDR3 coding sequence is TGTGCCAGCTCACCACAGACCAGGGATTATCAGACTGAAGCTTTCTTT.

The chain recombines TRBV7-2 with TRBJ1-1; the match to TRBD1 covers 10 bases. The CDR3 covers 14 residues. V gave up 5 bases and J gave up 5 bases; unmatched junction bases: 5. Germline-derived CDR1 and CDR2 are SGHTA and FQGNSA. The CDR3 sequence: CASSTRTGGTEAFF. Written as DNA, the CDR3 is TGTGCCAGCAGCACCCGGACAGGGGGTACTGAAGCTTTCTTT. The full variable domain, its missing parts supplied by reference TRBV7-2 and TRBJ1-1, is GAGVSQSPSNKVTEKGKDVELRCDPISGHTALYWYRQSLGQGLEFLIYFQGNSAPDKSGLPSDRFSAERTGGSVSTLTIQRTQQEDSAVYLCASSTRTGGTEAFFGQGTRLTVV.

This clone was found a few times. V gene TRBV7-6 combines with J gene TRBJ2-7; 10 positions agree with TRBD2. CDR1 and CDR2 from the germline V gene are SGHVS and FNYEAQ. The CDR3 is 18 amino acids. Losses at the gene ends were 1 base for V and 2 bases for J; bases not matched to a gene: 11. CDR3 sequence reads: CASSLGTSRTSGTYEQYF. CDR3 DNA sequence: TGTGCCAGCAGCTTAGGGACGTCGAGAACTAGCGGGACCTACGAGCAGTACTTC.

V usage is TRBV4-3 and J usage is TRBJ1-6; 7 bases fit TRBD1. This CDR3 contains 16 residues. V lost 4 bases, J lost 6 bases, and 9 bases stayed unmatched. Germline lookup yields CDR1 LGHNA and CDR2 YSLEER. The CDR3 DNA is TGCGCCAGCAGCCGTGGGACAGCTACAACTAATTCACCCCTCCACTTT. As protein: CASSRGTATTNSPLHF.

The chain joins TRBV2 to TRBJ1-2; 8 nucleotides line up with TRBD1. Germline-derived CDR1 and CDR2 are SNHLY and FYNNEI. The CDR3 runs to 13 residues. The J segment lost 8 bases and the V segment lost 3 bases, leaving 5 bases of the junction unmatched. DNA for the CDR3: TGTGCCAGCAGTGATCAGGGGGCTGGGGGCTACACCTTC. Encoded protein: CASSDQGAGGYTF. Combining the CDR3 with reference TRBV2 and TRBJ1-2 gives the whole variable domain EPEVTQTPSHQVTQMGQEVILRCVPISNHLYFYWYRQILGQKVEFLVSFYNNEISEKSEIFDDQFSVERPDGSNFTLKIRSTKLEDSAMYFCASSDQGAGGYTFGSGTRLTVV.

The V call is TRBV9, the J call TRBJ2-3; TRBD2 aligns across 8 bases. CDR1 and CDR2 (germline): SGDLS, YYNGEE. Trimming removed 5 bases from V and 8 bases from J; junction bases left unmatched: 10. The CDR3 covers 14 residues. The CDR3 DNA sequence: TGTGCCAGCAGTCCTGGACTAGCTACTACTACGCAGTATTTT. It yields the protein CASSPGLATTTQYF.

The V call is TRBV9, the J call TRBJ2-1; 11 nucleotides match TRBD2. Trimming removed 4 bases from V and 8 bases from J; junction bases left unmatched: 8. CDR3 length: 15 amino acids. CDR1 is SGDLS and CDR2 is YYNGEE in the germline V gene. CDR3 nucleotides: TGTGCCAGCAGCTATACTAGCGGGAGTTGGGATGAGCAGTTCTTC. The encoded protein is CASSYTSGSWDEQFF.

V usage is TRBV7-8 and J usage is TRBJ2-5; unclear D gene. The CDR3 has 12 amino acids. The V and J ends lost 6 bases and 3 bases respectively, with 8 bases between them. Germline V gene sequence: CDR1 SGHVS, CDR2 FQNEAQ. CDR3 sequence (DNA): TGTGCCAGCAGTTTCCGGGAAGAGACCCAGTACTTC. Translation gives CASSFREETQYF. Together with reference TRBV7-8 and TRBJ2-5, the CDR3 gives the full variable domain: GAGVSQSPRYKVAKRGQDVALRCDPISGHVSLFWYQQALGQGPEFLTYFQNEAQLDKSGLPSDRFFAERPEGSVSTLKIQRTQQEDSAVYLCASSFREETQYFGPGTRLLVL.

The chain employs TRBV5-1 and TRBJ2-2; 10 nucleotides agree with TRBD1. Per the germline V gene, CDR1 is SGHRS and CDR2 is YFSETQ. Unmatched junction bases numbered 3, after V lost 4 bases and J lost 3 bases. This CDR3 comprises 15 residues. The CDR3 is CASSPGTGDTGELFF. CDR3 nucleotides: TGCGCCAGCAGCCCTGGGACAGGGGACACCGGGGAGCTGTTTTTT.

The rearrangement uses TRBV4-3 and TRBJ2-2; perhaps TRBD2 as D (5 bases). V gave up 0 bases and J gave up 6 bases, with 17 bases separating them. Germline loops: CDR1 LGHNA, CDR2 YSLEER. The CDR3 has 17 residues. The CDR3 sequence: CASSQEVARVGPGELFF. The CDR3 DNA is TGCGCCAGCAGCCAAGAAGTGGCGCGGGTGGGTCCCGGGGAGCTGTTTTTT.

The chain is built from TRBV5-1 and TRBJ2-1; TRBD2 matches at 10 bases. Germline V lookup: CDR1 SGHRS, CDR2 YFSETQ. The CDR3 runs 16 residues. The trim removed 4 bases at V and 6 bases at J, leaving 10 bases unmatched. The CDR3 DNA sequence: TGCGCCAGCAGCGTATCCGGGACTAGCGAGTCCAATGAGCAGTTCTTC. Translating it yields CASSVSGTSESNEQFF.

The J gene is TRBJ2-1, the V gene TRBV9; D might be TRBD1 (5 bases). The V end was cut by 3 bases, the J end by 5 bases, with 9 bases between. This CDR3 has 13 amino acids. The germline V gene encodes CDR1 SGDLS and CDR2 YYNGEE. In DNA, the CDR3 is TGTGCCAGCAGCGAGGGGCTCCACAATGAGCAGTTCTTC. Amino acids: CASSEGLHNEQFF. The variable domain in full, completed from reference TRBV9 and TRBJ2-1, reads DSGVTQTPKHLITATGQRVTLRCSPRSGDLSVYWYQQSLDQGLQFLIQYYNGEERAKGNILERFSAQQFPDLHSELNLSSLELGDSALYFCASSEGLHNEQFFGPGTRLTVL.

The V and J genes are TRBV18 and TRBJ2-7, with 8 positions matching TRBD1. The trim removed 3 bases at V and 5 bases at J, leaving 6 bases unmatched. CDR1 and CDR2 from the germline V gene are KGHSH and LQKENI. This CDR3 contains 14 residues. CDR3 nucleotide sequence: TGTGCCAGCTCACCTGAGACAGGGGTTAACGAGCAGTACTTC. It encodes CASSPETGVNEQYF.

The rearrangement uses TRBV9 and TRBJ2-2; 9 bases are shared with TRBD2. The trim removed 2 bases at V and 0 bases at J, leaving 8 bases unmatched. This CDR3 contains 18 residues. The V gene's germline CDR1 is SGDLS and CDR2 YYNGEE. The CDR3 sequence: CASSVRAGGRANTGELFF. DNA of the CDR3: TGTGCCAGCAGCGTGCGAGCGGGGGGCCGAGCGAACACCGGGGAGCTGTTTTTT.

This rearrangement joins TRBV4-1 to TRBJ1-4; 9 bases are shared with TRBD1. The V and J ends lost 5 bases and 7 bases, in that order; junction bases with no gene match: 8. There are 15 residues in the CDR3. CDR1 is MGHRA and CDR2 is YSYEKL in the germline V gene. This CDR3 reads CASSLGDRVGEKLFF. CDR3 in DNA: TGCGCCAGCAGCTTAGGGGACAGGGTGGGTGAAAAACTGTTTTTT.

The CDR3 sequence is CSVDEGGRGRADTF. The CDR3, as DNA: TGCAGCGTTGATGAGGGGGGCAGGGGGCGCGCGGACACCTTC. The V call is TRBV29-1, the J call TRBJ1-2, with 8 bases matching TRBD1. Germline V CDR1 and CDR2: SQVTM, ANQGSEA. The V segment lost 3 bases and the J segment 12 bases; nucleotides outside the gene matches: 15. This CDR3 region has 14 residues.

About this clone itself: This same CDR3 is encoded by further DNA sequences in the sample. J is TRBJ1-1 and V is TRBV4-1; weak D call: TRBD1 (6 bases). Germline lookup yields CDR1 MGHRA and CDR2 YSYEKL. CDR3 length equals 15 residues. Trimming removed 5 bases from V and 4 bases from J, with 17 bases in between. For the CDR3, the DNA is TGCGCCAGCAGCAAAATAACAGGGTTAGGCACTGAAGCTTTCTTT. This encodes CASSKITGLGTEAFF.

The chain carries TRBV7-8 and TRBJ1-5; D gene ambiguous. CDR1 SGHVS and CDR2 FQNEAQ come from the germline V gene. Deletions cut 1 base from V and 6 bases from J, with 4 bases between. The CDR3 sequence is 12 residues long. DNA of the CDR3: TGTGCCAGCAGCTTAGTTAGTCAGCCCCAGCATTTT. The encoded protein is CASSLVSQPQHF.

V and J are TRBV5-5 and TRBJ2-3, with no clear D. Germline values: CDR1 SGHKS, CDR2 YYEKEE (reference sequence). The length of the CDR3 is 13 residues. Trimming left V 0 bases short and J 6 bases short, with 8 bases between. The CDR3 sequence is CASSLEFRDTQYF. The DNA for the CDR3 is TGTGCCAGCAGCTTGGAATTCCGTGATACGCAGTATTTT.

J is TRBJ2-1 and V is TRBV6-5; TRBD2 is a possible D gene (6 bases). Looked up from germline, CDR1 is MNHEY and CDR2 is SVGAGI. This CDR3 is 14 amino acids long. V shed 7 bases and J shed 12 bases, with 22 bases lying between them. The CDR3 DNA reads as TGTGCCAGCAACCAAGGAGGGGCCTGGGATGGGCAGTTCTTC. Its protein product is CASNQGGAWDGQFF.

This clone was picked up one time. The V gene is TRBV6-5, the J gene TRBJ2-1; no clear D. Germline-derived CDR1 and CDR2 are MNHEY and SVGAGI. V was cut by 5 bases and J by 3 bases, with 11 bases left in between. This CDR3 has 14 amino acids. The CDR3 nucleotides read TGTGCCAGCAGTCCCGCAGGCTTCTACAATGAGCAGTTCTTC. This translates into CASSPAGFYNEQFF.